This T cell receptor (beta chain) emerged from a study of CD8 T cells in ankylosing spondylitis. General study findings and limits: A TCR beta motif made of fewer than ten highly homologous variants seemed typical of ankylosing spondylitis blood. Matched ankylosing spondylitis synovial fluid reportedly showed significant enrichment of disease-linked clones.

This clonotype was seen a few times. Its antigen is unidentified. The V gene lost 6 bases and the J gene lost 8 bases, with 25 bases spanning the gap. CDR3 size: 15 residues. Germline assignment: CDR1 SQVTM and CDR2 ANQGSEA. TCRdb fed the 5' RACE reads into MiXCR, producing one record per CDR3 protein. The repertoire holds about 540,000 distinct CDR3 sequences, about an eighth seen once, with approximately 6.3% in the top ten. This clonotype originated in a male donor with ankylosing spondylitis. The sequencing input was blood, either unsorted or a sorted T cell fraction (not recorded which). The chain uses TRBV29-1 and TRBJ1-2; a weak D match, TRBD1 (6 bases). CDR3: CSVMTGALLGGGYTF. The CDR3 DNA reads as TGCAGCGTGATGACAGGAGCTCTACTGGGTGGGGGCTACACCTTC. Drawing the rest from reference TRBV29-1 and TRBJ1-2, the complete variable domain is SAVISQKPSRDICQRGTSLTIQCQVDSQVTMMFWYRQQPGQSLTLIATANQGSEATYESGFVIDKFPISRPNLTFSTLTVSNMSPEDSSIYLCSVMTGALLGGGYTFGSGTRLTVV.